The next 19 T cell receptor beta chains were all read from a single sample in a study of shared clonotypes between healthy human individuals (dated by TCRdb to 2019 to 2021). Library preparation employed the immunoSEQ multiplex PCR assay. Sourced from immuneACCESS, this table was stored by TCRdb with only in-frame sequences that have V and J called. A share of the clones is absent; for the studies checked, an unresolved V gene accounts for under half, and the remainder has no known explanation. This sample comprises 1,100,000 or so clones, about 80% of them detected only once. The ten largest make up 0.52% of the sample. Sequencing was performed on memory CD4+ T cells from PBMCs. This specimen's cell subset or site label, per the study, means: CD45RA-negative fraction. Receptor source: a man aged 18 to 30 in good health. Some clones in this sample may be carry-over from other donors' samples.

V usage is TRBV7-2 and J usage is TRBJ2-1, with a weak D call TRBD2 (5 bases). The V and J ends lost 5 bases and 0 bases respectively, with 14 bases between them. This CDR3 contains 16 residues. Germline CDR1 reads SGHTA; CDR2 reads FQGNSA. The chain's CDR3 is CASSQSGPGSYNEQFF. In DNA, the CDR3 is TGTGCCAGCAGCCAGAGCGGTCCGGGCTCCTACAATGAGCAGTTCTTC.

With respect to this clone: This clone may be a read error of a much larger clone one base away. V is TRBV5-1 and J is TRBJ2-5; 8 bases map to TRBD2. CDR3 length: 15 residues. In germline, CDR1 is SGHRS, CDR2 YFSETQ. The CDR3 DNA sequence: TGCACCAGCAGCTTGACGGGCGGGAGGAGTGAGACCCAGTACTTC. This codes for CTSSLTGGRSETQYF.

The chain joins TRBV10-3 to TRBJ2-7, with 8 bases that match TRBD2. Germline trimming cut 0 bases from V and 5 bases from J; bases unmatched to any gene: 9. The CDR3 loop spans 16 amino acids. Per the germline V gene, CDR1 is ENHRY and CDR2 is SYGVKD. CDR3 residues: CAISESPGRAENEQYF. The CDR3 nucleotides are TGTGCCATCAGTGAGTCGCCCGGGAGGGCCGAGAACGAGCAGTACTTC.

The chain couples TRBV9 to TRBJ1-2, with D perhaps matching TRBD1 (6 bases). V was clipped by 0 bases and J by 0 bases, with 12 bases between them. Germline loops: CDR1 SGDLS, CDR2 YYNGEE. This CDR3 contains 16 residues. The CDR3: CASSVASRGANYGYTF. The CDR3 DNA reads as TGTGCCAGCAGCGTAGCATCCAGGGGTGCTAACTATGGCTACACCTTC.

The rearrangement links TRBV2 to TRBJ1-5; D is undetermined. V lost 5 bases to trimming and J lost 2 bases, with 16 bases between them. Germline V CDR1 and CDR2: SNHLY, FYNNEI. This CDR3 region has 16 residues. CDR3: CASSPGLRGGNQPQHF. CDR3 DNA: TGTGCCAGCAGTCCGGGTCTCCGGGGTGGCAATCAGCCCCAGCATTTT.

The chain joins TRBV7-9 to TRBJ2-6; D gene unclear. Between the trimmed V and J ends, which lost 1 base and 4 bases, there was a span of 11 bases. The germline CDR1 and CDR2 sequences are SEHNR and FQNEAQ (reference sequence). This CDR3 has 16 amino acids. The CDR3 region is CASSLEASRGANVLTF. Written as DNA, the CDR3 is TGTGCCAGCAGCTTAGAGGCCTCACGAGGGGCCAACGTCCTGACTTTC.

The chain combines TRBV7-2 with TRBJ2-5; 14 bases fit TRBD2. Germline CDR1 SGHTA, CDR2 FQGNSA. V was clipped by 5 bases and J by 7 bases; unmatched bases: 3. This CDR3 contains 14 residues. CDR3 amino acids: CASSRGTSGRTQYF. The CDR3 nucleotides are TGTGCCAGCAGCCGCGGGACTAGCGGGAGGACCCAGTACTTC.

The gene calls are TRBV9 and TRBJ2-1; D is ambiguous. V lost 0 bases, J lost 3 bases, and 10 bases lay in between. Germline-derived CDR1 and CDR2 are SGDLS and YYNGEE. The CDR3 contains 15 residues. CDR3 protein: CASSVVGSIYNEQFF. The CDR3 DNA is TGTGCCAGCAGCGTAGTCGGTAGTATCTACAATGAGCAGTTCTTC.

Comments on this clone: Because the CDR3's place on the DNA is in doubt, the DNA is left out and the CDR3 is given as listed by TCRdb. The rearrangement links TRBV30 to TRBJ2-7. Germline V CDR1 and CDR2: GTSNPN, SVGIG (reference sequence). Including both end residues, the CDR3 is 11 amino acids long. The CDR3 protein is CAWSVGPGAYF.

The chain recombines TRBV7-2 with TRBJ2-7, with 7 bases lining up with TRBD1. V shed 0 bases, J shed 10 bases, and the junction held 6 bases outside the gene matches. CDR1 is SGHTA, CDR2 FQGNSA, per germline. CDR3 length: 13 residues. CDR3 protein: CASSLATTGEQYF. CDR3 sequence (DNA): TGTGCCAGCAGCTTAGCAACTACAGGGGAACAGTACTTC.

The chain recombines TRBV7-8 with TRBJ1-5; the D is unclear. V dropped 5 bases and J dropped 2 bases, with 25 bases sitting between them. CDR1 is SGHVS and CDR2 is FQNEAQ in the germline V gene. This CDR3 has 19 amino acids. The CDR3 region is CASSPRWDSLIWGNQPQHF. CDR3 bases: TGTGCCAGCAGCCCTCGGTGGGATTCTCTGATCTGGGGCAATCAGCCCCAGCATTTT.

The chain carries TRBV10-3 and TRBJ2-1, with 11 bases matching TRBD1. The CDR3 covers 16 residues. The J segment lost 1 base and the V segment lost 3 bases, leaving 2 bases of the junction unmatched. Germline CDR1 reads ENHRY; CDR2 reads SYGVKD. The chain's CDR3 is CAISDGTGGSYNEQFF. The DNA of the CDR3 is TGTGCCATCAGTGACGGGACAGGGGGATCCTACAATGAGCAGTTCTTC.

The chain links TRBV11-2 to TRBJ1-1; possible D gene TRBD1, 6 bases. With 0 bases removed from V and 0 bases from J, the gap between germline ends came to 23 bases. Germline-derived CDR1 and CDR2 are SGHAT and FQNNGV. There are 20 residues in the CDR3. The CDR3 reads CASSLETGDTILIMNTEAFF. Written as DNA, the CDR3 is TGTGCCAGCAGCTTAGAAACCGGGGACACAATTTTAATCATGAACACTGAAGCTTTCTTT.

J is TRBJ2-7 and V is TRBV6-4; D possibly corresponds to TRBD2 (5 bases). Per germline, CDR1 MRHNA and CDR2 SNTAGT. Trimming removed 0 bases from V and 0 bases from J, with 12 bases in between. The CDR3 is 16 residues long. For the CDR3, the DNA is TGTGCCAGCAGTGACTCGCAGCGGCAATACTCCTACGAGCAGTACTTC. Translation gives CASSDSQRQYSYEQYF.

This rearrangement joins TRBV9 to TRBJ2-5; D is uncertain. This CDR3 is 15 amino acids long. Germline loops: CDR1 SGDLS, CDR2 YYNGEE. V lost 1 base and J lost 8, with 18 bases in between. The CDR3 spells CASSVRPKPESTQYF. In DNA, the CDR3 is TGTGCCAGCAGCGTACGACCTAAACCGGAAAGCACCCAGTACTTC.

The CDR3 is CASSPDRSGGELFF. CDR3 nucleotides: TGCGCCAGCAGCCCAGACAGGAGCGGCGGGGAGCTGTTTTTT. V usage is TRBV5-1 and J usage is TRBJ2-2; perhaps TRBD1 as D (6 bases). V gave up 4 bases and J gave up 7 bases, with 14 bases separating them. The germline gives CDR1 SGHRS, CDR2 YFSETQ. This CDR3 is 14 amino acids long.

The CDR3 region is CATSRDSPEQFF. The CDR3 bases are TGTGCCACCAGCAGAGATAGTCCGGAGCAGTTCTTC. The V and J genes are TRBV15 and TRBJ2-1; D ambiguous. Trimming stripped 0 bases from V and 10 bases from J, with 7 bases between. Per germline, CDR1 LNHNV and CDR2 YYDKDF (reference sequence). The CDR3 runs 12 residues. The whole variable domain, remainder taken from reference TRBV15 and TRBJ2-1, is DAMVIQNPRYQVTQFGKPVTLSCSQTLNHNVMYWYQQKSSQAPKLLFHYYDKDFNNEADTPDNFQSRRPNTSFCFLDIRSPGLGDTAMYLCATSRDSPEQFFGPGTRLTVL.

V and J are TRBV7-9 and TRBJ2-1, with 9 bases fitting TRBD2. The V segment lost 0 bases and the J segment 9 bases; nucleotides outside the gene matches: 6. Germline V gene sequence: CDR1 SEHNR, CDR2 FQNEAQ (reference sequence). The CDR3 is 15 amino acids. The CDR3 bases are TGTGCCAGCAGCTTAGCTAGCGGGAGAGGGGCTGAGCAGTTCTTC. Translating it yields CASSLASGRGAEQFF.

This clone was observed once. This chain connects TRBV5-1 to TRBJ2-2; TRBD1 or TRBD2 may be the D gene (5 bases each). Germline CDR1 SGHRS, CDR2 YFSETQ. V lost 4 bases to trimming and J lost 3 bases, with 22 bases between them. The CDR3 runs to 18 residues. CDR3 coding DNA: TGCGCCAGCAGCGCGAGGGAGAGGGGTGTGTATTACACCGGGGAGCTGTTTTTT. This codes for CASSARERGVYYTGELFF. The full variable domain, in which reference TRBV5-1 and TRBJ2-2 provide the parts outside the CDR3, is KAGVTQTPRYLIKTRGQQVTLSCSPISGHRSVSWYQQTPGQGLQFLFEYFSETQRNKGNFPGRFSGRQFSNSRSEMNVSTLELGDSALYLCASSARERGVYYTGELFFGEGSRLTVL.